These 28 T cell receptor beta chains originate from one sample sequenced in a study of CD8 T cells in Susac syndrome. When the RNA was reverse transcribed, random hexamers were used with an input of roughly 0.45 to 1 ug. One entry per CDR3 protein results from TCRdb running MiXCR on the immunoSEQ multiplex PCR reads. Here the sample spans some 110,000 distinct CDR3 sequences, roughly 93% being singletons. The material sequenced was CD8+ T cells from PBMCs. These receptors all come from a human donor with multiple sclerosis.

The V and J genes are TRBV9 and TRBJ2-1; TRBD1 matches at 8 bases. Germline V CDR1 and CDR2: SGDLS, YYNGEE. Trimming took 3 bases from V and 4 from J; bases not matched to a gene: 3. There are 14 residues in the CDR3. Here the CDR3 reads CASSAYRGYNEQFF. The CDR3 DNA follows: TGTGCCAGCAGCGCTTACAGGGGGTACAATGAGCAGTTCTTC.

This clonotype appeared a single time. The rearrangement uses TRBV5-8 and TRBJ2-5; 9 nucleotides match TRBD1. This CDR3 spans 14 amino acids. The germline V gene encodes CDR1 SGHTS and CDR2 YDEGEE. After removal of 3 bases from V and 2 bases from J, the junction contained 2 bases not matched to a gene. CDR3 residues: CASSSDRGQETQYF. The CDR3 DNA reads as TGTGCCAGCAGCTCGGACAGGGGACAAGAGACCCAGTACTTC. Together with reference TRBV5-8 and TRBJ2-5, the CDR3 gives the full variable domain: EAGVTQSPTHLIKTRGQQATLRCSPISGHTSVYWYQQALGLGLQFLLWYDEGEERNRGNFPPRFSGRQFPNYSSELNVNALELEDSALYLCASSSDRGQETQYFGPGTRLLVL.

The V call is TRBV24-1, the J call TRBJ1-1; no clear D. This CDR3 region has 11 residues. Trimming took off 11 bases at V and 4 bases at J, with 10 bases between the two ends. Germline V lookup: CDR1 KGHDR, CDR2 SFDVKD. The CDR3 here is CAIASGTEAFF. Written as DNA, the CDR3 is TGTGCCATCGCTTCCGGCACTGAAGCTTTCTTT.

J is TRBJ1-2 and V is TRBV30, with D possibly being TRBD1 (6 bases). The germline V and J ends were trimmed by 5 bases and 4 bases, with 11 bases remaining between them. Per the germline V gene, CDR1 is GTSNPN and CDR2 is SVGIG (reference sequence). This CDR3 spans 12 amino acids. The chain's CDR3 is CAWEPGAYGYTF. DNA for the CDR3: TGTGCCTGGGAACCGGGGGCCTATGGCTACACCTTC.

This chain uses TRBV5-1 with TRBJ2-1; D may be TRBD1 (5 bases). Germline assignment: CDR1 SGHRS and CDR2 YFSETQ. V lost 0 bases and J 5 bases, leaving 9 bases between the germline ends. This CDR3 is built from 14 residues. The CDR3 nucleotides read TGCGCCAGCAGCTTGGGACCGGACAACAATGAGCAGTTCTTC. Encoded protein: CASSLGPDNNEQFF.

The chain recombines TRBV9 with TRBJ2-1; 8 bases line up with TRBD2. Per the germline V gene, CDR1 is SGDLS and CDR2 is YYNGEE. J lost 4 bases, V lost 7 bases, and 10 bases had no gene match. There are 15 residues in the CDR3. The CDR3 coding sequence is TGTGCCAGCGGCCTAAGCGGGGGAGGATACAATGAGCAGTTCTTC. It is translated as CASGLSGGGYNEQFF. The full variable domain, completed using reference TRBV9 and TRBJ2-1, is DSGVTQTPKHLITATGQRVTLRCSPRSGDLSVYWYQQSLDQGLQFLIQYYNGEERAKGNILERFSAQQFPDLHSELNLSSLELGDSALYFCASGLSGGGYNEQFFGPGTRLTVL.

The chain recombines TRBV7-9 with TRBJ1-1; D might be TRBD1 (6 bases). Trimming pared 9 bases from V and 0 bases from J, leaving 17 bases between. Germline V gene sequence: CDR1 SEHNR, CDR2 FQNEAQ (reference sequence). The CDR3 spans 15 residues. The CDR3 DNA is TGTGCCAGTATGGTGGGGGGCGGTGTGAACACTGAAGCTTTCTTT. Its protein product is CASMVGGGVNTEAFF.

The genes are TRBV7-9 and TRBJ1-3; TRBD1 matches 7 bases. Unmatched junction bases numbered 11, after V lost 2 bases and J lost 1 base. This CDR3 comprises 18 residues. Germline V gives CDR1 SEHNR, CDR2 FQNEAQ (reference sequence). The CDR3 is CASSLTFRGGLSGNTIYF. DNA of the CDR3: TGTGCCAGCAGCTTAACGTTCAGAGGGGGCTTGTCTGGAAACACCATATATTTT.

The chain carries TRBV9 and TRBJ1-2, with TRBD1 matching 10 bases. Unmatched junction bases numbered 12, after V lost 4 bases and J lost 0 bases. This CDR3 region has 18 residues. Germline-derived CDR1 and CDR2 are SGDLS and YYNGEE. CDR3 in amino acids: CASSPHGTGERPNYGYTF. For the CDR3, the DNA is TGTGCCAGCAGCCCCCACGGGACAGGGGAACGTCCTAACTATGGCTACACCTTC.

The CDR3 here is CASSWTSGAAYEQYV. CDR3 coding DNA: TGTGCCAGCAGCTGGACTAGCGGGGCGGCCTACGAGCAGTACGTC. The chain couples TRBV7-2 to TRBJ2-7; 12 nucleotides agree with TRBD2. The J segment lost 2 bases and the V segment lost 4 bases, leaving 3 bases of the junction unmatched. Germline V gene sequence: CDR1 SGHTA, CDR2 FQGNSA. CDR3 length: 15 amino acids.

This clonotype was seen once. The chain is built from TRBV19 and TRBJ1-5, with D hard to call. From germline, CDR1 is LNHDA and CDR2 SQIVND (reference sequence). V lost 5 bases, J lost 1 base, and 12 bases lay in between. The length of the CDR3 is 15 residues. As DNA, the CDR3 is TGTGCCAGTAGTTTGATATTATCAAGCAATCAGCCCCAGCATTTT. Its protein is CASSLILSSNQPQHF. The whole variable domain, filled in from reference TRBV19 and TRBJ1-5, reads DGGITQSPKYLFRKEGQNVTLSCEQNLNHDAMYWYRQDPGQGLRLIYYSQIVNDFQKGDIAEGYSVSREKKESFPLTVTSAQKNPTAFYLCASSLILSSNQPQHFGDGTRLSIL.

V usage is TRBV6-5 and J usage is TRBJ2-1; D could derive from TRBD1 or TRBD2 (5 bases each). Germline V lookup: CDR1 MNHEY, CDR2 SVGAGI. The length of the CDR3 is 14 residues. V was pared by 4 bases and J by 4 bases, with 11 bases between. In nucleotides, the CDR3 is TGTGCCAGCAGTTTGGGGTGGGGGTACAATGAGCAGTTCTTC. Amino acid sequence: CASSLGWGYNEQFF.

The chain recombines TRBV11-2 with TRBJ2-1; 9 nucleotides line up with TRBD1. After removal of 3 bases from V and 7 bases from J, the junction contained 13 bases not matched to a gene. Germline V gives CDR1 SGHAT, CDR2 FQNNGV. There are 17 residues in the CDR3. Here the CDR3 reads CASSFIGTGNPLNEQFF. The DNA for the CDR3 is TGTGCCAGCAGCTTTATAGGGACAGGGAACCCCTTGAATGAGCAGTTCTTC.

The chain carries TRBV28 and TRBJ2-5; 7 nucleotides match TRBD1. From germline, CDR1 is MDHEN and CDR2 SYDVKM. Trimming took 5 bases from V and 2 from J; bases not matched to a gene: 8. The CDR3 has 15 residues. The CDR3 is CASSPPSDRQETQYF. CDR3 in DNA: TGTGCCAGCAGTCCCCCCTCGGACAGGCAAGAGACCCAGTACTTC. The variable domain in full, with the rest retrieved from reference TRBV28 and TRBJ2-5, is DVKVTQSSRYLVKRTGEKVFLECVQDMDHENMFWYRQDPGLGLRLIYFSYDVKMKEKGDIPEGYSVSREKKERFSLILESASTNQTSMYLCASSPPSDRQETQYFGPGTRLLVL.

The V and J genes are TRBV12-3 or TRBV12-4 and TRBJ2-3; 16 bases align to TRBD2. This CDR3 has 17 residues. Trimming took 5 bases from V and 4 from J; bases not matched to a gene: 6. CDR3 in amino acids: CASSPGTSGGEADTQYF. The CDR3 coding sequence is TGTGCCAGCAGTCCAGGGACTAGCGGGGGGGAAGCAGATACGCAGTATTTT.

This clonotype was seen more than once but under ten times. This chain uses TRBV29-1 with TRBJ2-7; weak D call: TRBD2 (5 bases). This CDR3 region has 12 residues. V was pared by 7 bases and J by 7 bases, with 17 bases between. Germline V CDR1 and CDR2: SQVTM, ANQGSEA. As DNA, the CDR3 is TGCAGCGCCTTGGACGGGGAAGCGGAGCAGTACGTC. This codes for CSALDGEAEQYV.

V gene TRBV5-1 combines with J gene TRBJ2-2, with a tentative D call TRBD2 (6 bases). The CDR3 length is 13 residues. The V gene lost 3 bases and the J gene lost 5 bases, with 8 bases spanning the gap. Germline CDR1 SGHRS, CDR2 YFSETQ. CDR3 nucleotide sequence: TGCGCCAGCAGCTGGGGGACTACCGGGGAGCTGTTTTTT. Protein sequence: CASSWGTTGELFF. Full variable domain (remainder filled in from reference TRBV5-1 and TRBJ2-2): KAGVTQTPRYLIKTRGQQVTLSCSPISGHRSVSWYQQTPGQGLQFLFEYFSETQRNKGNFPGRFSGRQFSNSRSEMNVSTLELGDSALYLCASSWGTTGELFFGEGSRLTVL.

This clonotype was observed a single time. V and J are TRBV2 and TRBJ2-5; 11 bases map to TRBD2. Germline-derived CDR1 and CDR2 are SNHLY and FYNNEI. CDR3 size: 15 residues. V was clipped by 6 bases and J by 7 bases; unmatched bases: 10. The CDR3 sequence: CASSPGTSGDGTQYF. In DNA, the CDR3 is TGTGCCAGCAGCCCTGGGACTAGCGGAGATGGGACCCAGTACTTC.

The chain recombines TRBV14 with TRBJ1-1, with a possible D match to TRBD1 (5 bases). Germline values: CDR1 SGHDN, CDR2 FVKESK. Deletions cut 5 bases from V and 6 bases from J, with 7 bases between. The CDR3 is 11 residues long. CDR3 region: CASSRGPEAFF. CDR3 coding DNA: TGTGCCAGCAGCAGGGGACCTGAAGCTTTCTTT.

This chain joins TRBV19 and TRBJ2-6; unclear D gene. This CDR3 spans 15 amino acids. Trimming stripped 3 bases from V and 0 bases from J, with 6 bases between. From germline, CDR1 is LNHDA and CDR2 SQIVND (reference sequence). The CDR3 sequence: CASSIPVSGANVLTF. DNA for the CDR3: TGTGCCAGTAGTATTCCAGTCTCTGGGGCCAACGTCCTGACTTTC. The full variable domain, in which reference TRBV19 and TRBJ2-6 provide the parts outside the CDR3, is DGGITQSPKYLFRKEGQNVTLSCEQNLNHDAMYWYRQDPGQGLRLIYYSQIVNDFQKGDIAEGYSVSREKKESFPLTVTSAQKNPTAFYLCASSIPVSGANVLTFGAGSRLTVL.

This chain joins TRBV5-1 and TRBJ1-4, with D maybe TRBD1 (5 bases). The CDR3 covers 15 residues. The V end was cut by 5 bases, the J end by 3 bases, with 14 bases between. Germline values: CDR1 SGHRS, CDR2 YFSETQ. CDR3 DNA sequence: TGCGCCAGCAGTCGCGGGACCTCATCTAATGAAAAACTGTTTTTT. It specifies CASSRGTSSNEKLFF.

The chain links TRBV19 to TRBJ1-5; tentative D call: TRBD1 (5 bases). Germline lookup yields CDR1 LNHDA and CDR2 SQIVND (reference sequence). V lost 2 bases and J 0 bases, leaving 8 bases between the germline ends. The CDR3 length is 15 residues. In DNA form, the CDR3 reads TGTGCCAGTAGTATAAACAGGAATAGCAATCAGCCCCAGCATTTT. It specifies CASSINRNSNQPQHF.

As DNA, the CDR3 is TGTGCCACCAGCGGAGGGCTGACCGGCGCCAATTCACCCCTCCACTTT. Translated: CATSGGLTGANSPLHF. The chain has TRBV15 and TRBJ1-6; D uncertain. The ends were cut back, 5 bases at V and 7 bases at J, with 18 bases in the middle. The CDR3 is made up of 16 amino acids. From germline, CDR1 is LNHNV and CDR2 YYDKDF (reference sequence).

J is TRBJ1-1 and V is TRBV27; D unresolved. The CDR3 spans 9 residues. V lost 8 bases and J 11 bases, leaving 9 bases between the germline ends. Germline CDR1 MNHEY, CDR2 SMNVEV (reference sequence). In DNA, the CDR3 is TGTGCCAGCGGGAGAGAGGCTTTCTTT. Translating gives CASGREAFF.

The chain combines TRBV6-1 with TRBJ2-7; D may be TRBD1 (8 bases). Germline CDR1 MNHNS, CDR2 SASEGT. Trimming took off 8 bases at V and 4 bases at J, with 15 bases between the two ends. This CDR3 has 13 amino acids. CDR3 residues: CASGTGGEYEQYV. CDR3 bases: TGTGCCAGCGGCACAGGGGGGGAGTACGAGCAGTACGTC.

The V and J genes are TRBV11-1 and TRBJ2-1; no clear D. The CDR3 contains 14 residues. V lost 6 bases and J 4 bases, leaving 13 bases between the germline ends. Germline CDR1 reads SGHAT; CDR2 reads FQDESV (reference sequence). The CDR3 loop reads CASRSRRNYNEQFF. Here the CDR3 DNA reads TGTGCCAGCAGGTCCCGACGGAATTACAATGAGCAGTTCTTC.

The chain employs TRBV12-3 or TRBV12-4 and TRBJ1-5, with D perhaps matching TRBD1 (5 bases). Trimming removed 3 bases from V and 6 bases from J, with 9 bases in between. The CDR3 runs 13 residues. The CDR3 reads CASSLGGVQPQHF. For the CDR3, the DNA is TGTGCCAGCAGTTTGGGGGGGGTTCAGCCCCAGCATTTT.

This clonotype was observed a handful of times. The CDR3: CASSRDRGLGRHNQPQHF. In DNA form, the CDR3 reads TGTGCCAGCAGTCGGGACAGGGGTCTAGGGAGGCACAATCAGCCCCAGCATTTT. V gene TRBV6-2 or TRBV6-3 combines with J gene TRBJ1-5, with 10 bases lining up with TRBD1. This CDR3 spans 18 amino acids. V was pared by 5 bases and J by 3 bases, with 13 bases of the junction left unmatched. Germline V gene lookup returns CDR1 MNHEY and CDR2 SVGEGT.